This T cell receptor (beta chain) derives from a study of cytomegalovirus exposure and HLA in healthy donors. Notes on the study in general: Accurate prediction of HLA-A and HLA-B alleles (for most subjects) was reportedly achieved from TCR beta sequences. In a later analysis, across HLA loci, associated TCR counts were highest for DRB1, lowest for HLA-C. One cluster of highly shared sequence variants probably arose as a sequencing artifact.

Concerning this clone itself: Its antigen is as yet unknown.

Primers: 60 Vbeta forward and 13 Jbeta reverse. Here immunoSEQ multiplex PCR was the method, and the copy in TCRdb shows in-frame clones only, minus some. The data contain roughly 78,000 clones, 63% of them singletons. All the people who gave samples were healthy bone marrow donors. In germline, CDR1 is SQVTM, CDR2 ANQGSEA. Trimming left V 6 bases short and J 4 bases short, with 15 bases between. This CDR3 spans 13 amino acids. The chain joins TRBV29-1 to TRBJ1-1; no clear D. This receptor was taken from a man under 40 in good health and CMV-seropositive. Source material: PBMCs. CDR3 DNA: TGCAGCGTCCTTTTCGGGATAGGCACTGAAGCTTTCTTT. Translated: CSVLFGIGTEAFF.